Each of the 32 T cell receptor beta chains below was sequenced from the same sample in a study of response to subunit inactivated influenza vaccine. TCRdb redid the calling of the RT-PCR reads with MiXCR, one entry per CDR3 protein. The sample yields hundreds of thousands of distinct CDR3 sequences, around 11% seen once. The sample here was PBMCs from blood, taken on the day of vaccination. The receptors were sampled from a man in his fifties who received an inactivated influenza vaccine.

This clonotype was picked up a small number of times. V gene TRBV5-1 combines with J gene TRBJ1-4; TRBD1 agrees at 9 bases. In germline, CDR1 is SGHRS, CDR2 YFSETQ. The ends lost 0 bases at V and 7 bases at J; junction bases unmatched: 4. The CDR3 extends over 15 amino acids. CDR3 nucleotide sequence: TGCGCCAGCAGCTTGGGGGGACAGGGCCTTGAAAAACTGTTTTTT. Translating gives CASSLGGQGLEKLFF.

The J gene is TRBJ2-1, the V gene TRBV7-2; D unresolved. V shed 2 bases and J shed 5 bases, with 10 bases lying between them. The CDR3 sequence is 14 residues long. Looked up from germline, CDR1 is SGHTA and CDR2 is FQGNSA. In nucleotides, the CDR3 is TGTGCCAGCAGCTTATCCGGAAGGAACAATGAGCAGTTCTTC. Protein: CASSLSGRNNEQFF.

The chain employs TRBV5-4 and TRBJ2-1, with 8 bases identical to TRBD2. With 4 bases clipped from V and 5 bases from J, the junction kept 8 bases outside the gene matches. The CDR3 contains 15 residues. The germline gives CDR1 SGHNT, CDR2 YYREEE (reference sequence). The CDR3 sequence: CASSGRLALNNEQFF. CDR3 sequence (DNA): TGTGCCAGCAGCGGAAGACTAGCGCTCAACAATGAGCAGTTCTTC.

This clonotype was seen a handful of times. V is TRBV18 and J is TRBJ2-7; the match to TRBD1 covers 9 bases. Per the germline V gene, CDR1 is KGHSH and CDR2 is LQKENI. Germline trimming cut 3 bases from V and 6 bases from J; bases unmatched to any gene: 9. The CDR3 consists of 15 residues. CDR3 sequence reads: CASSPGTGILGEQYF. The CDR3 coding sequence is TGTGCCAGCTCACCCGGGACAGGGATCCTTGGCGAGCAGTACTTC.

The chain links TRBV6-5 to TRBJ2-7, with 8 bases fitting TRBD1. The V gene end was trimmed by 0 bases and the J gene end by 0 bases; junction bases not matched to a gene: 4. CDR3 size: 16 residues. CDR1 and CDR2 (germline): MNHEY, SVGAGI. The CDR3 nucleotides read TGTGCCAGCAGTTACTCGTCTGGACAGGGCTCCTACGAGCAGTACTTC. It yields the protein CASSYSSGQGSYEQYF.

The V and J genes are TRBV7-9 and TRBJ2-3; D remains unclear. The CDR3 contains 17 residues. CDR1 SEHNR and CDR2 FQNEAQ come from the germline V gene (reference sequence). Trimming removed 7 bases from V and 0 bases from J, with 20 bases in between. Written as DNA, the CDR3 is TGTGCCAGCAACCCACCCGGACGGATTGGGAGCACAGATACGCAGTATTTT. This encodes CASNPPGRIGSTDTQYF.

The chain is built from TRBV5-1 and TRBJ1-4; D is possibly TRBD1 (6 bases). The CDR3 covers 14 residues. Germline V gives CDR1 SGHRS, CDR2 YFSETQ. The germline V and J ends were trimmed by 4 bases and 8 bases, with 15 bases remaining between them. CDR3 protein: CASSADSLGEKLFF. CDR3 nucleotides: TGCGCCAGCAGCGCGGACAGCCTAGGGGAAAAACTGTTTTTT.

This clonotype was seen once. The rearrangement uses TRBV7-2 and TRBJ1-4; 8 positions agree with TRBD1. After removal of 4 bases from V and 8 bases from J, the junction contained 6 bases not matched to a gene. The length of the CDR3 is 14 residues. CDR1 and CDR2 from the germline V gene are SGHTA and FQGNSA. This CDR3 is CASSSTGVREKLFF. CDR3 nucleotide sequence: TGTGCCAGCAGCTCGACAGGGGTTCGGGAAAAACTGTTTTTT.

This chain uses TRBV15 with TRBJ2-4; D is perhaps TRBD1 or TRBD2 (7 bases each). Germline lookup yields CDR1 LNHNV and CDR2 YYDKDF (reference sequence). This CDR3 comprises 15 residues. Trimming took 5 bases from V and 9 from J, leaving 20 bases between them. The CDR3 sequence: CATSVRGGLVSIQYF. The CDR3 nucleotides are TGTGCCACCAGCGTCAGGGGGGGATTGGTGAGCATTCAGTACTTC.

This clonotype was found many times. V is TRBV5-1 and J is TRBJ2-1; D uncertain. Germline V lookup: CDR1 SGHRS, CDR2 YFSETQ. Trimming left V 0 bases short and J 6 bases short, with 10 bases between. CDR3 length equals 14 residues. The CDR3 coding sequence is TGCGCCAGCAGCTTGGCCGCTAGTGGCAATGAGCAGTTCTTC. It specifies CASSLAASGNEQFF.

This clonotype was counted ten times or more. CDR3 bases: TGCAGCGTTGAAGATGGTACCTACGAGCAGTACTTC. Translating it yields CSVEDGTYEQYF. The chain couples TRBV29-1 to TRBJ2-7; no reliable D call. V was trimmed by 0 bases and J by 2 bases, leaving 5 bases between them. The germline V gene has CDR1 SQVTM and CDR2 ANQGSEA. The CDR3 covers 12 residues.

The rearrangement uses TRBV27 and TRBJ1-5, with TRBD1 identical over 7 bases. From germline, CDR1 is MNHEY and CDR2 SMNVEV (reference sequence). The CDR3 runs 18 residues. V was pared by 5 bases and J by 0 bases, with 13 bases of the junction left unmatched. The CDR3, as DNA: TGTGCCAGCAGTCCACGGGACAGACTCCGGTATAGCAATCAGCCCCAGCATTTT. It encodes CASSPRDRLRYSNQPQHF.

This clonotype came up a few times. This chain links TRBV7-9 with TRBJ2-1; 8 bases match TRBD2. The V gene end was trimmed by 6 bases and the J gene end by 7 bases; junction bases not matched to a gene: 14. Germline-derived CDR1 and CDR2 are SEHNR and FQNEAQ (reference sequence). This CDR3 spans 16 amino acids. This CDR3 reads CASRPPNGGARNEQFF. CDR3 bases: TGTGCCAGCAGGCCACCTAACGGGGGGGCGAGAAATGAGCAGTTCTTC. Based on the CDR3 plus reference TRBV7-9 and TRBJ2-1, the full variable domain is DTGVSQNPRHKITKRGQNVTFRCDPISEHNRLYWYRQTLGQGPEFLTYFQNEAQLEKSRLLSDRFSAERPKGSFSTLEIQRTEQGDSAMYLCASRPPNGGARNEQFFGPGTRLTVL.

This clonotype was detected only a few times. V is TRBV30 and J is TRBJ1-4, with TRBD1 matching 7 bases. Germline CDR1 and CDR2: GTSNPN and SVGIG (reference sequence). V dropped 1 base and J dropped 8; count of bases not matched to a gene: 4. This CDR3 has 13 residues. DNA of the CDR3: TGTGCCTGGAGTGCCTCCAGGGGGGAAAAACTGTTTTTT. This translates into CAWSASRGEKLFF. Full variable domain (missing parts from reference TRBV30 and TRBJ1-4): SQTIHQWPATLVQPVGSPLSLECTVEGTSNPNLYWYRQAAGRGLQLLFYSVGIGQISSEVPQNLSASRPQDRQFILSSKKLLLSDSGFYLCAWSASRGEKLFFGSGTQLSVL.

Ten or more counts support this clonotype. The genes are TRBV5-1 and TRBJ2-2; D is undetermined. The CDR3 length is 12 residues. With 4 bases removed from V and 7 bases from J, the gap between germline ends came to 8 bases. Per the germline V gene, CDR1 is SGHRS and CDR2 is YFSETQ. CDR3 protein: CASSESFGELFF. The CDR3 coding sequence is TGCGCCAGCAGCGAATCTTTCGGGGAGCTGTTTTTT.

The gene calls are TRBV7-6 and TRBJ2-7, with 10 bases that match TRBD2. In germline, CDR1 is SGHVS, CDR2 FNYEAQ. The CDR3 extends over 16 amino acids. Trimming took 1 base from V and 6 from J; bases not matched to a gene: 9. The DNA of the CDR3 is TGTGCCAGCAGCTTAGGTCCGGCTAGCGGGAGAGGCGAGCAGTACTTC. This sequence encodes CASSLGPASGRGEQYF. Full variable domain (remainder filled in from reference TRBV7-6 and TRBJ2-7): GAGVSQSPRYKVTKRGQDVALRCDPISGHVSLYWYRQALGQGPEFLTYFNYEAQQDKSGLPNDRFSAERPEGSISTLTIQRTEQRDSAMYRCASSLGPASGRGEQYFGPGTRLTVT.

This clonotype has a handful of counts. The chain employs TRBV20-1 and TRBJ2-1; D gene uncertain. From germline, CDR1 is DFQATT and CDR2 SNEGSKA (reference sequence). Trimming left V 4 bases short and J 9 bases short, with 10 bases between. The length of the CDR3 is 11 residues. The CDR3 DNA is TGCAGTGCTAAGCGATGGGGTGAGCAGTTCTTC. Translating it yields CSAKRWGEQFF.

This rearrangement joins TRBV5-1 to TRBJ2-5; D may be TRBD1 (5 bases). This CDR3 comprises 14 residues. V lost 2 bases, J lost 5 bases, and 13 bases lay in between. From germline, CDR1 is SGHRS and CDR2 YFSETQ. The CDR3 nucleotides are TGCGCCAGCAGCTTACAGGTCCCAGGGGAGACCCAGTACTTC. Translated: CASSLQVPGETQYF.

This clonotype was observed at least ten times. The rearrangement joins TRBV10-3 to TRBJ1-5, with a tentative D call TRBD1 (5 bases). The CDR3 covers 15 residues. Per the germline V gene, CDR1 is ENHRY and CDR2 is SYGVKD. Trimming removed 3 bases at V and 3 bases at J, with 12 bases between. DNA for the CDR3: TGTGCCATCAGTGAATCAGGGAGGGACAATCAGCCCCAGCATTTT. Protein product: CAISESGRDNQPQHF.

The V call is TRBV29-1, the J call TRBJ2-3; TRBD1 agrees at 7 bases. This CDR3 is 12 amino acids long. With V trimmed by 7 bases and J by 5 bases, 6 bases remained unmatched. Germline V gene sequence: CDR1 SQVTM, CDR2 ANQGSEA. The CDR3 loop is CSARQGIDTQYF. The CDR3 nucleotides are TGCAGCGCCCGACAGGGCATAGATACGCAGTATTTT.

This clonotype came up many times. The chain carries TRBV27 and TRBJ2-7, with 12 bases lining up with TRBD1. The V and J ends lost 5 bases and 4 bases, in that order; junction bases with no gene match: 6. From germline, CDR1 is MNHEY and CDR2 SMNVEV (reference sequence). The CDR3 length is 15 residues. CDR3 DNA sequence: TGTGCCAGCAGTCCGGGACAGGGGGCCTTTTACGAGCAGTACTTC. It yields the protein CASSPGQGAFYEQYF.

The chain employs TRBV9 and TRBJ2-1, with 12 bases lining up with TRBD1. Trimming took 5 bases from V and 9 from J; bases not matched to a gene: 9. The length of the CDR3 is 15 residues. Looked up from germline, CDR1 is SGDLS and CDR2 is YYNGEE. Here the CDR3 DNA reads TGTGCCAGCAGAGGGACAGGGGGCGTCCCCAGTGAGCAGTTCTTC. Protein product: CASRGTGGVPSEQFF.

This clonotype has a handful of counts. J is TRBJ2-5 and V is TRBV5-5; 12 bases match TRBD2. Germline V gene data show CDR1 as SGHKS and CDR2 as YYEKEE (reference sequence). With V trimmed by 4 bases and J by 5 bases, 12 bases remained unmatched. The CDR3 runs 17 residues. CDR3 region: CASSITTLAGGPETQYF. As DNA, the CDR3 is TGTGCCAGCAGCATAACAACTCTAGCGGGGGGGCCTGAGACCCAGTACTTC.

This rearrangement joins TRBV7-2 to TRBJ2-7, with a weak D call TRBD2 (6 bases). CDR3 size: 15 residues. Germline CDR1 is SGHTA and CDR2 is FQGNSA. V was clipped by 5 bases and J by 3 bases, with 17 bases between them. CDR3 DNA sequence: TGTGCCAGCAGCCACGCAGGGACGCGGGGCTACGAGCAGTACTTC. Its protein is CASSHAGTRGYEQYF.

V and J are TRBV5-1 and TRBJ2-1; 7 nucleotides line up with TRBD2. The junction had 6 bases not matched to a gene; V was cut back by 0 bases and J by 3 bases. CDR1 SGHRS and CDR2 YFSETQ come from the germline V gene. This CDR3 contains 16 residues. The CDR3 region is CASSLGASGNYNEQFF. The DNA for the CDR3 is TGCGCCAGCAGCTTGGGCGCTAGCGGAAACTACAATGAGCAGTTCTTC.

The CDR3 coding sequence is TGTGCCAGCAGCCCTAGTAGCATACCCCAAGAGACCCAGTACTTC. Residues: CASSPSSIPQETQYF. The V and J genes are TRBV7-9 and TRBJ2-5; D call uncertain. CDR3 length: 15 residues. Germline V gene data show CDR1 as SEHNR and CDR2 as FQNEAQ (reference sequence). The V gene lost 5 bases and the J gene lost 1 base, with 14 bases spanning the gap.

The chain employs TRBV21-1 and TRBJ2-7; the tabulated D call, TRBD2, remains unverified against the DNA. TRBV21-1 is classified as a pseudogene. The length of the CDR3 is 16 residues. The CDR3 DNA follows: TGTGCCAGCAGCAAAACGGCTAGCGGGATCCACTACGAGCAGTACTTC. Amino acids: CASSKTASGIHYEQYF.

The genes are TRBV27 and TRBJ2-1; 9 bases line up with TRBD2. CDR1 and CDR2 (germline): MNHEY, SMNVEV (reference sequence). The CDR3 runs 18 residues. After removal of 2 bases from V and 5 bases from J, the junction contained 13 bases not matched to a gene. The CDR3 nucleotides read TGTGCCAGCAGTTTAAGGCGGCACTGGACTAGCGTGAACAATGAGCAGTTCTTC. Amino acids: CASSLRRHWTSVNNEQFF.

This clonotype was seen only a few times. CDR3 amino acids: CSARGDRGLFF. The CDR3 DNA is TGCAGTGCTAGAGGGGACAGGGGGCTGTTTTTT. The chain recombines TRBV20-1 with TRBJ2-2, with 10 bases aligning to TRBD1. The germline CDR1 and CDR2 sequences are DFQATT and SNEGSKA (reference sequence). The CDR3 runs to 11 residues. V lost 1 base and J lost 13; bases outside the gene matches: 0.

This clonotype was found a few times. The gene calls are TRBV30 and TRBJ1-1; no firm D call. Looked up from germline, CDR1 is GTSNPN and CDR2 is SVGIG (reference sequence). Trimming removed 0 bases from V and 3 bases from J, with 14 bases in between. CDR3 length: 15 amino acids. The CDR3 nucleotides read TGTGCCTGGAGTGTAACCGTATACAGCCACACTGAAGCTTTCTTT. Amino acid sequence: CAWSVTVYSHTEAFF.

The chain combines TRBV7-2 with TRBJ2-7, with a possible D match to TRBD1 (5 bases). Trimming took off 0 bases at V and 4 bases at J, with 10 bases between the two ends. CDR3 length: 14 amino acids. Germline values: CDR1 SGHTA, CDR2 FQGNSA. CDR3 sequence: CASSLASQGYEQYF. CDR3 DNA: TGTGCCAGCAGCTTAGCGAGCCAGGGTTACGAGCAGTACTTC. The variable domain in full, completed from reference TRBV7-2 and TRBJ2-7, reads GAGVSQSPSNKVTEKGKDVELRCDPISGHTALYWYRQSLGQGLEFLIYFQGNSAPDKSGLPSDRFSAERTGGSVSTLTIQRTQQEDSAVYLCASSLASQGYEQYFGPGTRLTVT.

This clonotype was counted between two and nine times. The rearrangement links TRBV6-4 to TRBJ2-3, with 8 bases fitting TRBD1. Germline CDR1 is MRHNA and CDR2 is SNTAGT. This CDR3 has 20 residues. V shed 10 bases and J 2 bases; nucleotides not matched to a gene: 26. The CDR3: CAKGQGAYPPALGNTDTQYF. The CDR3 DNA is TGTGCCAAAGGGCAGGGGGCATACCCACCTGCCCTAGGGAACACAGATACGCAGTATTTT.